The 27 T cell receptor beta chains in this list originate from one sample, sequenced in a study of graft-versus-host responses after intestinal transplantation. Sequencing was performed with immunoSEQ multiplex PCR; in TCRdb, only in-frame clones are kept and a portion is missing. The table has about 110,000 clones, 90% to 95% seen once. Their specific antigens are unknown. The starting material was unstimulated CD4+ T cells sorted from spleen or lymph node cells, obtained before transplant. The receptors shown here come from a human donor who was the organ donor for an intestinal transplant.

This clone is a singleton in its sample. V usage is TRBV9 and J usage is TRBJ1-4; D unclear. Trimming removed 2 bases at V and 4 bases at J, with 18 bases between. Per germline, CDR1 SGDLS and CDR2 YYNGEE. This CDR3 has 17 amino acids. This CDR3 reads CASSVGQSPYYNEKLFF. In DNA form, the CDR3 reads TGTGCCAGCAGCGTCGGTCAATCCCCTTATTATAATGAAAAACTGTTTTTT.

This rearrangement joins TRBV6-5 to TRBJ2-1; TRBD2 might be the D (6 bases). This CDR3 contains 13 residues. Trimming stripped 10 bases from V and 8 bases from J, with 18 bases between. CDR1 MNHEY and CDR2 SVGAGI come from the germline V gene. CDR3: CATREGSTDEQFF. DNA for the CDR3: TGTGCCACGCGGGAAGGGTCCACCGATGAGCAGTTCTTC.

The chain links TRBV5-1 to TRBJ2-1; 9 bases align to TRBD2. CDR1 SGHRS and CDR2 YFSETQ come from the germline V gene. V trimming: 4 bases; J trimming: 4 bases; junction bases outside the gene matches: 6. The CDR3 consists of 15 residues. Here the CDR3 DNA reads TGCGCCAGCAGCCGAGGGACTAGCACTTACAATGAGCAGTTCTTC. Amino acids: CASSRGTSTYNEQFF.

The chain combines TRBV7-9 with TRBJ1-4, with D uncertain. This CDR3 has 17 amino acids. Germline lookup yields CDR1 SEHNR and CDR2 FQNEAQ (reference sequence). With 5 bases removed from V and 4 bases from J, the gap between germline ends came to 20 bases. In nucleotides, the CDR3 is TGTGCCAGCAGCCCACACGCTAGGAAGGGATTTAATGAAAAACTGTTTTTT. It yields the protein CASSPHARKGFNEKLFF.

The J gene is TRBJ2-5, the V gene TRBV6-1, with D perhaps TRBD1 (7 bases). This CDR3 contains 15 residues. CDR1 is MNHNS, CDR2 SASEGT, per germline. Trimming left V 3 bases short and J 1 base short, with 12 bases between. The CDR3 is CASSEIRGAQETQYF. The CDR3 nucleotides are TGTGCCAGCAGTGAGATCAGGGGGGCCCAAGAGACCCAGTACTTC.

The chain recombines TRBV6-1 with TRBJ2-4, with 10 positions matching TRBD1. Germline CDR1 reads MNHNS; CDR2 reads SASEGT. V was pared by 4 bases and J by 8 bases, with 2 bases of the junction left unmatched. The CDR3 runs to 13 residues. The CDR3 region is CASSGQGADIQYF. CDR3 bases: TGTGCCAGCAGTGGACAGGGGGCGGACATTCAGTACTTC.

The V gene is TRBV28, the J gene TRBJ2-7, with D maybe TRBD1 (5 bases). Trimming stripped 2 bases from V and 2 bases from J, with 19 bases between. The CDR3 is made up of 17 amino acids. Germline V gives CDR1 MDHEN, CDR2 SYDVKM. As DNA, the CDR3 is TGTGCCAGCAGTTTACTCTCTCCACAGGTGGGCCCCTACGAGCAGTACTTC. Translation: CASSLLSPQVGPYEQYF.

This clone was detected once. The V call is TRBV7-9, the J call TRBJ2-7, with D possibly matching TRBD2 (6 bases). Germline loops: CDR1 SEHNR, CDR2 FQNEAQ (reference sequence). Between the trimmed V and J ends, which lost 1 base and 4 bases, there was a span of 11 bases. The CDR3 totals 14 residues. The CDR3 coding sequence is TGTGCCAGCAGCTTAGGGCTAGCGAGTTACGAGCAGTACTTC. Its protein is CASSLGLASYEQYF.

This clone has just one count. The CDR3 region has the DNA TGCGCCAGCAGTGATCGCGGGCTTGGGGCCAACGTCCTGACTTTC. It yields the protein CASSDRGLGANVLTF. This chain joins TRBV10-2 and TRBJ2-6; weak D call: TRBD2 (5 bases). Germline CDR1 and CDR2: WSHSY and SAAADI. This CDR3 has 15 residues. V was trimmed by 3 bases and J by 3 bases, leaving 9 bases between them.

CDR3 in amino acids: CASSLQGGPSGNTIYF. DNA for the CDR3: TGCGCCAGCAGCTTGCAGGGTGGCCCCTCTGGAAACACCATATATTTT. The chain combines TRBV5-1 with TRBJ1-3, with D maybe TRBD1 (5 bases). The CDR3 spans 16 residues. V lost 1 base and J 0 bases, leaving 11 bases between the germline ends. Germline CDR1 and CDR2: SGHRS and YFSETQ. Variable domain in full (rest from reference TRBV5-1 and TRBJ1-3): KAGVTQTPRYLIKTRGQQVTLSCSPISGHRSVSWYQQTPGQGLQFLFEYFSETQRNKGNFPGRFSGRQFSNSRSEMNVSTLELGDSALYLCASSLQGGPSGNTIYFGEGSWLTVV.

This sequence joins TRBV30 and TRBJ1-3; 7 bases match TRBD1. The ends lost 3 bases at V and 2 bases at J; junction bases unmatched: 4. The germline V gene has CDR1 GTSNPN and CDR2 SVGIG (reference sequence). The CDR3 length is 14 residues. The CDR3, as DNA: TGTGCCTGGAGGGAGACAGGGACTGGAAACACCATATATTTT. It translates to CAWRETGTGNTIYF.

The table lists this clone with a count of one. The chain employs TRBV2 and TRBJ1-3, with 9 bases lining up with TRBD1. CDR1 is SNHLY and CDR2 is FYNNEI in the germline V gene. The CDR3 is made up of 19 amino acids. Trimming at V came to 2 bases and at J to 2 bases, leaving 13 bases not matched to a gene. In DNA form, the CDR3 reads TGTGCCAGCAGTGAATTACATGACAGGGGGGCGCAAACTGGAAACACCATATATTTT. Its translation: CASSELHDRGAQTGNTIYF.

This clone has just one count. This sequence joins TRBV6-5 and TRBJ2-1; 7 nucleotides agree with TRBD1. The V gene end was trimmed by 7 bases and the J gene end by 7 bases; junction bases not matched to a gene: 13. CDR1 MNHEY and CDR2 SVGAGI come from the germline V gene. The CDR3 loop spans 15 amino acids. The CDR3 is CASTFSAGTVNEQFF. The CDR3 bases are TGTGCCAGCACCTTTTCAGCCGGGACAGTGAATGAGCAGTTCTTC.

This clone was seen a few times. This chain links TRBV19 with TRBJ1-1; D ambiguous. Germline lookup yields CDR1 LNHDA and CDR2 SQIVND (reference sequence). V was cut by 5 bases and J by 5 bases, with 18 bases left in between. The CDR3 has 15 amino acids. In DNA, the CDR3 is TGTGCCAGTAGTTCCCTCTCTGGGCGAATTACTGAAGCTTTCTTT. Amino acid sequence: CASSSLSGRITEAFF.

The V and J genes are TRBV19 and TRBJ2-2; 15 bases agree with TRBD2. Germline values: CDR1 LNHDA, CDR2 SQIVND (reference sequence). This CDR3 has 17 residues. The V segment lost 5 bases and the J segment 6 bases; nucleotides outside the gene matches: 7. The CDR3 DNA follows: TGTGCCAGTAGTTCCCGGGGACTAGCGGGAGGCGCCGGGGAGCTGTTTTTT. This translates into CASSSRGLAGGAGELFF.

The chain uses TRBV4-2 and TRBJ1-3, with D possibly matching TRBD1 (5 bases). The CDR3 is 16 amino acids. V gave up 0 bases and J gave up 4 bases, with 13 bases separating them. Germline CDR1 and CDR2: LGHNA and YNFKEQ. The CDR3 nucleotides are TGTGCCAGCAGCCAAGACCCCCAGGGTTCCGGAAACACCATATATTTT. It encodes CASSQDPQGSGNTIYF.

This clone was counted a single time. The gene calls are TRBV10-2 and TRBJ1-2; tentative D call: TRBD1 (5 bases). Trimming took off 3 bases at V and 2 bases at J, with 10 bases between the two ends. Looked up from germline, CDR1 is WSHSY and CDR2 is SAAADI. The CDR3 is 14 amino acids. This CDR3 is CASSERGSNYGYTF. Here the CDR3 DNA reads TGCGCCAGCAGTGAACGGGGCTCCAACTATGGCTACACCTTC.

The rearrangement uses TRBV18 and TRBJ2-7, with TRBD1 matching 7 bases. Germline CDR1 and CDR2: KGHSH and LQKENI. The CDR3 has 15 residues. J lost 3 bases, V lost 3 bases, and 8 bases had no gene match. The CDR3 DNA is TGTGCCAGCTCACCCAAGGACAGGCAAAACTACGAGCAGTACTTC. As protein: CASSPKDRQNYEQYF.

Concerning this clone itself: Germline and junction disagree at one end, which may indicate a read error. This sample includes further DNA sequences coding for the same CDR3. The rearrangement joins TRBV19 to TRBJ2-7; 14 positions agree with TRBD2. This CDR3 region has 18 residues. Germline CDR1 and CDR2: LNHDA and SQIVND (reference sequence). CDR3 DNA: TGTGCCAGTAGCCCCCGTCCTGGGACTAGCGGGAGTAGGCACGAACAGTACTTC. This translates into CASSPRPGTSGSRHEQYF.

The genes are TRBV29-1 and TRBJ2-5; the D gene is possibly TRBD1 (7 bases). The CDR3 spans 12 residues. CDR1 and CDR2 from the germline V gene are SQVTM and ANQGSEA. Trimming took 5 bases from V and 5 from J, leaving 12 bases between them. The CDR3 sequence is CSVNQGGETQYF. CDR3 coding DNA: TGCAGCGTTAACCAGGGGGGCGAGACCCAGTACTTC. The complete variable domain, with remaining parts taken from reference TRBV29-1 and TRBJ2-5, reads SAVISQKPSRDICQRGTSLTIQCQVDSQVTMMFWYRQQPGQSLTLIATANQGSEATYESGFVIDKFPISRPNLTFSTLTVSNMSPEDSSIYLCSVNQGGETQYFGPGTRLLVL.

V gene TRBV5-1 combines with J gene TRBJ2-3; TRBD2 matches at 11 bases. V trimming: 1 base; J trimming: 4 bases; junction bases outside the gene matches: 2. CDR1 is SGHRS, CDR2 YFSETQ, per germline. This CDR3 spans 15 amino acids. CDR3 sequence: CASSLTSGSSDTQYF. The CDR3 bases are TGCGCCAGCAGCTTGACTAGCGGGAGCTCAGATACGCAGTATTTT. Complete variable domain (other parts from reference TRBV5-1 and TRBJ2-3): KAGVTQTPRYLIKTRGQQVTLSCSPISGHRSVSWYQQTPGQGLQFLFEYFSETQRNKGNFPGRFSGRQFSNSRSEMNVSTLELGDSALYLCASSLTSGSSDTQYFGPGTRLTVL.

The V and J genes are TRBV6-5 and TRBJ2-7; possibly TRBD1 for D (6 bases). Germline V gene sequence: CDR1 MNHEY, CDR2 SVGAGI. The ends were cut back, 4 bases at V and 0 bases at J, with 16 bases in the middle. The CDR3 spans 16 residues. The CDR3 DNA reads as TGTGCCAGCAGTTTGTCCCCACAGGGTAGCTCCTACGAGCAGTACTTC. It translates to CASSLSPQGSSYEQYF.

The genes are TRBV2 and TRBJ2-3; D ambiguous. Germline loops: CDR1 SNHLY, CDR2 FYNNEI. The CDR3 runs 14 residues. The V gene lost 9 bases and the J gene lost 0 bases, with 13 bases spanning the gap. The DNA for the CDR3 is TGTGCCAGTCTCGGACCCTTGAGCACAGATACGCAGTATTTT. This sequence encodes CASLGPLSTDTQYF.

This sequence joins TRBV5-1 and TRBJ2-3; tentative D call: TRBD1 (5 bases). The germline CDR1 and CDR2 sequences are SGHRS and YFSETQ. This CDR3 has 17 residues. The V and J ends lost 4 bases and 3 bases respectively, with 21 bases between them. CDR3 loop: CASSPAVGLGVTDTQYF. The CDR3 nucleotides are TGCGCCAGCAGCCCGGCTGTCGGGCTAGGGGTGACAGATACGCAGTATTTT.

This clone was detected only once. The V call is TRBV5-1, the J call TRBJ2-1; D gene ambiguous. The germline V and J ends were trimmed by 2 bases and 5 bases, with 8 bases remaining between them. The CDR3 runs 13 residues. From germline, CDR1 is SGHRS and CDR2 YFSETQ. This chain's CDR3 is CASSLGIDNEQFF. CDR3 bases: TGCGCCAGCAGCTTAGGCATCGACAATGAGCAGTTCTTC.

The chain combines TRBV4-3 with TRBJ1-3, with D possibly TRBD1 on 5 matching bases. This CDR3 is built from 15 residues. V lost 0 bases, J lost 3 bases, and 9 bases lay in between. CDR1 LGHNA and CDR2 YSLEER come from the germline V gene. The CDR3 loop reads CASSQDGGNGNTIYF. The CDR3 nucleotides are TGCGCCAGCAGCCAAGATGGGGGAAATGGAAACACCATATATTTT.

The CDR3 coding sequence is TGTGCCAGCAAAAAACTAGCGGAATACAATGAGCAGTTCTTC. Its translation: CASKKLAEYNEQFF. The chain combines TRBV7-2 with TRBJ2-1; 8 nucleotides agree with TRBD2. CDR1 and CDR2 (germline): SGHTA, FQGNSA. With V trimmed by 7 bases and J by 4 bases, 6 bases remained unmatched. CDR3 length: 14 residues.